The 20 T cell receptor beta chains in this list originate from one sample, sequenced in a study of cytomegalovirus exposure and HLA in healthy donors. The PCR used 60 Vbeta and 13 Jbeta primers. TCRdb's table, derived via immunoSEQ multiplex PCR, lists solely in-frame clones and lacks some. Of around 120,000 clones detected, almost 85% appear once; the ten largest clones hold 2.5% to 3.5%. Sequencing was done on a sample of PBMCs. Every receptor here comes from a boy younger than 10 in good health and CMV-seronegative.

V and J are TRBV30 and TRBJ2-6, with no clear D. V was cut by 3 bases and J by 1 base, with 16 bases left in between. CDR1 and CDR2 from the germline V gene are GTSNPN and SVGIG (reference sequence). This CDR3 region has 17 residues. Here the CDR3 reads CAWRARSLASGANVLTF. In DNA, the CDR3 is TGTGCCTGGAGGGCCCGATCCCTTGCATCTGGGGCCAACGTCCTGACTTTC.

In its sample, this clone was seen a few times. The CDR3 nucleotides read TGTGCCAGCAGTACCTCAGGCAAAAACATTCAGTACTTC. Translating gives CASSTSGKNIQYF. The chain employs TRBV13 and TRBJ2-4, with no clear D. Looked up from germline, CDR1 is PRHDT and CDR2 is FYEKMQ (reference sequence). The CDR3 sequence is 13 residues long. V was cut by 6 bases and J by 3 bases, with 9 bases left in between.

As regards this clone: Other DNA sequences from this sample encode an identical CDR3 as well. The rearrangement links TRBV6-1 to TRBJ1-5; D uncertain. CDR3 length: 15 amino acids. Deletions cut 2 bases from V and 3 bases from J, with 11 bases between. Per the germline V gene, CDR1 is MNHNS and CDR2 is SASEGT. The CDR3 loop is CASSETTGVNQPQHF. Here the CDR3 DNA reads TGTGCCAGCAGTGAAACTACCGGGGTCAATCAGCCCCAGCATTTT.

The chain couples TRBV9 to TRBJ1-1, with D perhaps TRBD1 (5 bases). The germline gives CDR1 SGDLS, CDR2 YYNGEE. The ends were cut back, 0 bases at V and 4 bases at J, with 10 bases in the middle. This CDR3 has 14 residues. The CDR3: CASSVVGGGTEAFF. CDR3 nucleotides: TGTGCCAGCAGCGTAGTGGGGGGGGGCACTGAAGCTTTCTTT. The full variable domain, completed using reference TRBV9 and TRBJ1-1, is DSGVTQTPKHLITATGQRVTLRCSPRSGDLSVYWYQQSLDQGLQFLIQYYNGEERAKGNILERFSAQQFPDLHSELNLSSLELGDSALYFCASSVVGGGTEAFFGQGTRLTVV.

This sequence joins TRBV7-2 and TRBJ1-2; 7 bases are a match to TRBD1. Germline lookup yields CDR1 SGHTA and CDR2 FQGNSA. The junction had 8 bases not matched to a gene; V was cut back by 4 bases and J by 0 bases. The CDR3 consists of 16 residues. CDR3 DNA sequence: TGTGCCAGCAGCTCAAAGACAGGGCTAGCTAACTATGGCTACACCTTC. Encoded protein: CASSSKTGLANYGYTF.

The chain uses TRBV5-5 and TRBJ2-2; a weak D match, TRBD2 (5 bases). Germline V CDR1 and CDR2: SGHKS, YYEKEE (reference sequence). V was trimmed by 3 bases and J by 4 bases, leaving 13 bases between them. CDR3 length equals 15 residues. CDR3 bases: TGTGCCAGCAGCTACCCAAGGAGGCGCACCGGGGAGCTGTTTTTT. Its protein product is CASSYPRRRTGELFF. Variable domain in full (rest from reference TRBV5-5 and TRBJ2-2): DAGVTQSPTHLIKTRGQQVTLRCSPISGHKSVSWYQQVLGQGPQFIFQYYEKEERGRGNFPDRFSARQFPNYSSELNVNALLLGDSALYLCASSYPRRRTGELFFGEGSRLTVL.

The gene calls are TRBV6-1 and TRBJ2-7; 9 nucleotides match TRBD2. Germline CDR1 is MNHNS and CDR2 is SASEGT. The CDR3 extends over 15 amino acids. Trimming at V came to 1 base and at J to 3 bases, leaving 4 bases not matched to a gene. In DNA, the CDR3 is TGTGCCAGCAGTGAAGGGGGAGCGGGAGGCTACGAGCAGTACGTC. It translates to CASSEGGAGGYEQYV.

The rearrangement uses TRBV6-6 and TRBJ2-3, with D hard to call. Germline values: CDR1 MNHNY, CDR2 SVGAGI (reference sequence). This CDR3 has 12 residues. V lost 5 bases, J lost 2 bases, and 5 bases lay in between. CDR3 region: CASSQDTDTQYF. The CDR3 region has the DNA TGTGCCAGCAGTCAGGACACAGATACGCAGTATTTT.

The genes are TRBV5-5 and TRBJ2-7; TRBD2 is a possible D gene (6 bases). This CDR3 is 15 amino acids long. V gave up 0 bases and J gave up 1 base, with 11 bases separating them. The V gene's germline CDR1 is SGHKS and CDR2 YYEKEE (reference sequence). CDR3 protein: CASSLGRVPSYEQYF. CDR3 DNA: TGTGCCAGCAGCTTGGGGAGGGTCCCGTCCTACGAGCAGTACTTC.

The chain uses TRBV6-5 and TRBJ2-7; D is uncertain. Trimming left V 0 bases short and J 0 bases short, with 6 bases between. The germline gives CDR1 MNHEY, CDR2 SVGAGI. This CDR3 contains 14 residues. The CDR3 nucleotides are TGTGCCAGCAGTTACTCCCGGAGCTCCTACGAGCAGTACTTC. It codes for CASSYSRSSYEQYF.

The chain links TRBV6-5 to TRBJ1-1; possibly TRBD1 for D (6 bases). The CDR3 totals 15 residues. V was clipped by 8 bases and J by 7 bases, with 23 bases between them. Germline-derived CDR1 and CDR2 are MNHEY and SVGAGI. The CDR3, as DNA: TGTGCCAGCCATACGGGGGGGCCATGGGGGGGTGAAGCTTTCTTT. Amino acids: CASHTGGPWGGEAFF.

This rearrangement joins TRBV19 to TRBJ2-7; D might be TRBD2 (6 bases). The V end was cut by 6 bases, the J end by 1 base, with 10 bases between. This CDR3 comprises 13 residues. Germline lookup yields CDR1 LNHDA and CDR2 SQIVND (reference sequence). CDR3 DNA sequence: TGTGCCAGTAGAACGGGGGATTCCTACGAGCAGTACTTC. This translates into CASRTGDSYEQYF.

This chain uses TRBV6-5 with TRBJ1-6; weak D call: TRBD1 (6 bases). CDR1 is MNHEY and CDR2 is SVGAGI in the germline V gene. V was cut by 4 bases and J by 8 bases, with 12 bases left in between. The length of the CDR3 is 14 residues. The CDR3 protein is CASSSGTLYSPLHF. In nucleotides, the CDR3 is TGTGCCAGCAGTTCCGGGACACTTTATTCACCCCTCCACTTT.

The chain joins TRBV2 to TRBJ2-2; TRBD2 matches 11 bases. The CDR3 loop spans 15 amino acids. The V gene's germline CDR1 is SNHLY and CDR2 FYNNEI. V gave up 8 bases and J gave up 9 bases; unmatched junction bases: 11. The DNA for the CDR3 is TGTGCCAGCGGATCAACTAGCGGGGGTGCCTGGGAGCTGTTTTTT. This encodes CASGSTSGGAWELFF.

CDR3: CASSAAGGADTQYF. The CDR3 DNA reads TGTGCCAGCAGTGCGGCGGGAGGGGCAGATACGCAGTATTTT. V usage is TRBV6-4 and J usage is TRBJ2-3, with 9 bases identical to TRBD2. The CDR3 spans 14 residues. CDR1 and CDR2 (germline): MRHNA, SNTAGT. After removal of 4 bases from V and 4 bases from J, the junction contained 3 bases not matched to a gene.

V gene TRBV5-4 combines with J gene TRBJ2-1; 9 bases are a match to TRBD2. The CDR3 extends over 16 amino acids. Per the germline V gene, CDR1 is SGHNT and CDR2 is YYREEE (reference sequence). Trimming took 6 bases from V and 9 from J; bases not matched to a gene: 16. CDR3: CASTSLAGGPGSEQFF. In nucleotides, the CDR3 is TGTGCCAGCACGTCGTTGGCGGGGGGGCCTGGGAGTGAGCAGTTCTTC.

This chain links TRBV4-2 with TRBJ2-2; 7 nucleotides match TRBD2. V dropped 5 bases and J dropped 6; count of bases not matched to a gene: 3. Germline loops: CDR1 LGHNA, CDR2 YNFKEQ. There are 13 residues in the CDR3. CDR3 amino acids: CASSGGRAGELFF. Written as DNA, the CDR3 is TGTGCCAGCAGCGGCGGGAGAGCCGGGGAGCTGTTTTTT.

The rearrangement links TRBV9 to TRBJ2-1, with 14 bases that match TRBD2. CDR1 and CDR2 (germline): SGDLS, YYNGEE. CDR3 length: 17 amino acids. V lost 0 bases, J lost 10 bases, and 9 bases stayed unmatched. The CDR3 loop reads CASSVEGLAGGSCEQFF. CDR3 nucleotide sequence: TGTGCCAGCAGCGTAGAAGGACTAGCGGGAGGTTCGTGCGAGCAGTTCTTC.

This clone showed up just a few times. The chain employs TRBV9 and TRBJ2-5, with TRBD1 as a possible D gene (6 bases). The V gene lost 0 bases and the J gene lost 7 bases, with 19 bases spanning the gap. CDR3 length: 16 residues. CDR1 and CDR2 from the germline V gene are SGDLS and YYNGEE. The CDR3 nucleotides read TGTGCCAGCAGCGTAGATGGAACAGGGACCAGGGGGACCCAGTACTTC. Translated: CASSVDGTGTRGTQYF.

The CDR3 region is CASSLLLGQITNYGYTF. CDR3 nucleotide sequence: TGTGCCAGCAGCCTTCTTTTAGGACAGATAACTAACTATGGCTACACCTTC. The chain has TRBV4-2 and TRBJ1-2, with a weak D call TRBD1 (6 bases). Germline-derived CDR1 and CDR2 are LGHNA and YNFKEQ. Trimming shortened V by 4 bases and J by 0 bases, and 18 bases separated the two germline ends. CDR3 length: 17 residues.